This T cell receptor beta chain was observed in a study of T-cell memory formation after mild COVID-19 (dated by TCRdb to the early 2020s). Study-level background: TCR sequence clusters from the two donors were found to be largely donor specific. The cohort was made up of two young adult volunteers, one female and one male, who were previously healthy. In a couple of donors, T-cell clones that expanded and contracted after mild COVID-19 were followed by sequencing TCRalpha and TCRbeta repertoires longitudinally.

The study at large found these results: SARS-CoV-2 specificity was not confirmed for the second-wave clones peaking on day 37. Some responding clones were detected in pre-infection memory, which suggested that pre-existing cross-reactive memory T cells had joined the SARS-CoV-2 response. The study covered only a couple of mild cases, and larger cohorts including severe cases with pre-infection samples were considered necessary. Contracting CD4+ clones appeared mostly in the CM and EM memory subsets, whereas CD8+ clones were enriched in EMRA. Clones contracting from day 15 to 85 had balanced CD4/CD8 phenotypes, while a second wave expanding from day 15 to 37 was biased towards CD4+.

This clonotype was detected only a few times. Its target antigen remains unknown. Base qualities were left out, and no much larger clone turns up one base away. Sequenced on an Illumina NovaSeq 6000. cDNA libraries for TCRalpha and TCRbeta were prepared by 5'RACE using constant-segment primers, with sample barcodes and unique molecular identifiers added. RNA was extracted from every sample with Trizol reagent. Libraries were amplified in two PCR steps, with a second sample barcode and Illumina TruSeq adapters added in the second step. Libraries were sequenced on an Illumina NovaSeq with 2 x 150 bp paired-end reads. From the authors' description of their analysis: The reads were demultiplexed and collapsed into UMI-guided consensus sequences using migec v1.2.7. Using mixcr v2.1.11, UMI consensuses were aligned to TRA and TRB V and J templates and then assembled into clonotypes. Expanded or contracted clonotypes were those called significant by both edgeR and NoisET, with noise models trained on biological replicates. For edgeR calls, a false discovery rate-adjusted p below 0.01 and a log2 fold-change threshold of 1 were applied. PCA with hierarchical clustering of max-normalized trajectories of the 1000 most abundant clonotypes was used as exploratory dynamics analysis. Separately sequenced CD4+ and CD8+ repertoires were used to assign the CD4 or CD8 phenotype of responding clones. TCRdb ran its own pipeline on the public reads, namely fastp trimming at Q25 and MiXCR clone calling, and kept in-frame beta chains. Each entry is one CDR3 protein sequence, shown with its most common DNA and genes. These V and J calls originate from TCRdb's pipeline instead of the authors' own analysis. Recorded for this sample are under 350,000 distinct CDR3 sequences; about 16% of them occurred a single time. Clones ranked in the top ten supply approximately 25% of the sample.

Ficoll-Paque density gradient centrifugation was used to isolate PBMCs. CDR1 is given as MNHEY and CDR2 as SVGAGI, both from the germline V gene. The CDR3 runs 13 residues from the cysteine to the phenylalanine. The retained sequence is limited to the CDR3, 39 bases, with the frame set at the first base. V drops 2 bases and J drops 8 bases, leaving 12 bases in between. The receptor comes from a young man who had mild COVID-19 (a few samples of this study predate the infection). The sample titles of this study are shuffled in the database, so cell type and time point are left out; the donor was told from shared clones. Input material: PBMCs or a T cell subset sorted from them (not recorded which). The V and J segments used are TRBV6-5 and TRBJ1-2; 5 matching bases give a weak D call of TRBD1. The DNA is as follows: TGTGCCAGCAGTTACGCCAGGGCTCGCGGCTACACCTTC. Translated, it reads CASSYARARGYTF.